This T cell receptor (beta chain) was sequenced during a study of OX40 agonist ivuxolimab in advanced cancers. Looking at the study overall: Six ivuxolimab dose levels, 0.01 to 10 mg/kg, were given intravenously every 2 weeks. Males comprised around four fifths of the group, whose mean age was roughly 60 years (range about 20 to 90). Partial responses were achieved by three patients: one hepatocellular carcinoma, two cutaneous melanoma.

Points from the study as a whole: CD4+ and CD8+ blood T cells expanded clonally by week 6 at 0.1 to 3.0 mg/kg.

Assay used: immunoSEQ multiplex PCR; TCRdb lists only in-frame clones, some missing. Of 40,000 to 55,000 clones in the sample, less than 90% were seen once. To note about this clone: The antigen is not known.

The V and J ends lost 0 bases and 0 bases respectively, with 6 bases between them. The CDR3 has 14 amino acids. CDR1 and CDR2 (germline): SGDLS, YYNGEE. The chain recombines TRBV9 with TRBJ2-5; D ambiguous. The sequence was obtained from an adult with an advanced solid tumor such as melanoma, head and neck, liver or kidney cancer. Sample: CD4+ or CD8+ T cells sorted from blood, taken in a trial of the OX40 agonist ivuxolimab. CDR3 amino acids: CASSVGVYQETQYF. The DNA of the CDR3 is TGTGCCAGCAGCGTAGGGGTGTACCAAGAGACCCAGTACTTC. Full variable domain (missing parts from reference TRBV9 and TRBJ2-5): DSGVTQTPKHLITATGQRVTLRCSPRSGDLSVYWYQQSLDQGLQFLIQYYNGEERAKGNILERFSAQQFPDLHSELNLSSLELGDSALYFCASSVGVYQETQYFGPGTRLLVL.